This is a list of T cell receptor beta chains from one sample in a study of blood T cell repertoires in COVID-19. The method was immunoSEQ multiplex PCR; TCRdb's version includes in-frame clones alone and lacks a portion of them. The data contain 200,000 to 250,000 clones, around 84% of them seen just once; the ten biggest clones take up approximately 6.1%. Sequencing input: peripheral blood. The receptors here all came from a man older than 75 with acute or convalescent COVID-19. The CDR3 runs from the conserved cysteine through the conserved F or W. The D gene is left open where the match is weak. Expanded clones get a size class; other rows say once, few or many, or leave the size out.

v_call,j_call,clone_size,d_call,cdr3_aa,cdr3_nt
TRBV5-1,TRBJ2-7,few,TRBD2,CASSLGTSSYEQYF,TGCGCCAGCAGCTTGGGGACTAGCTCCTACGAGCAGTACTTC
TRBV7-3,TRBJ2-3,NA,NA,CASSLSLADTQYF,TGTGCCAGCAGCTTATCTCTAGCGGATACGCAGTATTTT
TRBV6-2/TRBV6-3,TRBJ2-3,once,TRBD2,CASSPPPGGPGPHTQYF,TGTGCCAGCAGTCCACCCCCGGGAGGCCCCGGGCCCCATACGCAGTATTTT
TRBV24-1,TRBJ2-4,NA,TRBD1,CATSDRTGGANIQYF,TGTGCCACCAGTGATAGGACAGGGGGAGCGAACATTCAGTACTTC
TRBV20-1,TRBJ2-7,once,NA,CSASQQGPPYEQYF,TGCAGTGCTAGTCAACAGGGCCCTCCCTACGAGCAGTACTTC
TRBV9,TRBJ2-1,NA,NA,CASSFLLGGQTNEQFF,TGTGCCAGCAGTTTTTTGCTAGGGGGTCAAACCAATGAGCAGTTCTTC
TRBV6-5,TRBJ2-1,NA,TRBD2,CASRPGGAIYNEQFF,TGTGCCAGCAGACCGGGGGGAGCCATCTACAATGAGCAGTTCTTC
TRBV7-9,TRBJ2-1,NA,TRBD2,CASSLTQRGNNEQFF,TGTGCCAGCAGCTTAACCCAGCGGGGGAACAATGAGCAGTTCTTC
TRBV5-1,TRBJ1-6,NA,NA,CASSTDSNSPLHF,TGCGCCAGCAGCACCGACAGTAATTCACCCCTCCACTTT
TRBV6-5,TRBJ1-5,NA,NA,CASRTTGGSNQPQHF,TGTGCCAGCAGGACGACAGGTGGTAGCAATCAGCCCCAGCATTTT
TRBV29-1,TRBJ2-3,NA,TRBD1,CSVGQGIFTDTQYF,TGCAGCGTTGGACAGGGGATATTTACAGATACGCAGTATTTT
TRBV5-6,TRBJ2-6,NA,NA,CATQVFGSGANVLTF,TGTGCCACCCAGGTCTTTGGCTCTGGGGCCAACGTCCTGACTTTC
TRBV27,TRBJ1-5,NA,TRBD1,CASSLTGSTQPQHF,TGTGCCAGCAGTTTGACAGGGTCTACTCAGCCCCAGCATTTT
TRBV7-5,TRBJ1-1,once,NA,CARSCNFRGQVNTEAFF,TGTGCCAGAAGCTGCAATTTCAGGGGGCAGGTGAACACTGAAGCTTTCTTT
TRBV5-1,TRBJ2-1,NA,NA,CASNYIGGSSYNEQFF,TGCGCCAGCAATTACATTGGAGGGAGCTCCTACAATGAGCAGTTCTTC
TRBV6-2/TRBV6-3,TRBJ2-1,NA,TRBD2,CASSYVPGTSDPRDEQFF,TGTGCCAGCAGTTACGTTCCCGGGACTAGCGACCCTAGGGATGAGCAGTTCTTC
TRBV5-1,TRBJ1-1,NA,TRBD1,CASSVGTANTEAFF,TGCGCCAGCAGCGTAGGGACAGCGAACACTGAAGCTTTCTTT
TRBV6-5,TRBJ2-3,NA,NA,CASSYGRGGTDTQYF,TGTGCCAGCAGTTATGGGAGGGGGGGCACAGATACGCAGTATTTT
TRBV19,TRBJ2-1,NA,NA,CASSIDYRLALGGEQFF,TGTGCCAGTAGTATAGATTACCGGCTAGCGCTGGGCGGTGAGCAGTTCTTC
TRBV7-9,TRBJ2-7,once,TRBD2,CASSLEPGGWEQYF,TGTGCCAGCAGCTTAGAACCCGGGGGGTGGGAGCAGTACTTC
TRBV29-1,TRBJ2-7,NA,TRBD1,CSVRQGGSYEQYF,TGCAGCGTTCGACAGGGTGGGTCCTACGAGCAGTACTTC
TRBV4-2,TRBJ2-3,NA,NA,CASSQLKTEDTQYF,TGTGCCAGCAGCCAACTTAAAACTGAGGATACGCAGTATTTT
TRBV19,TRBJ1-2,few,TRBD1,CASSPGTGAYGYTF,TGTGCCAGTAGTCCCGGGACAGGGGCCTATGGCTACACCTTC
TRBV5-1,TRBJ2-3,NA,NA,CASSLGQGSTDTQYF,TGCGCCAGCAGCTTGGGGCAGGGGAGCACAGATACGCAGTATTTT
TRBV6-5,TRBJ1-5,once,TRBD1,CASRMRDSSNQPQHF,TGTGCCAGCAGAATGCGGGACAGCAGCAATCAGCCCCAGCATTTT
TRBV15,TRBJ1-3,NA,TRBD1,CATSSSRLGQGIDAGNTIYF,TGTGCCACCAGCAGCTCCCGCTTGGGACAGGGGATTGATGCTGGAAACACCATATATTTT
TRBV24-1,TRBJ1-5,NA,NA,CATSARRGGAGNNQPQHF,TGTGCCACCAGTGCGAGAAGGGGGGGCGCGGGTAACAATCAGCCCCAGCATTTT
TRBV2,TRBJ2-5,NA,NA,CASSDRGIPETQYF,TGTGCCAGCAGTGACAGGGGAATTCCAGAGACCCAGTACTTC
TRBV7-6,TRBJ1-1,NA,NA,CASSPLLRGIEAFF,TGTGCCAGCAGCCCGCTCCTCCGGGGGATTGAAGCTTTCTTT
TRBV4-2,TRBJ2-7,NA,NA,CASSQDYGGGPYEQYF,TGTGCCAGCAGCCAAGATTACGGAGGAGGCCCCTACGAGCAGTACTTC
TRBV30,TRBJ1-2,NA,NA,CASSQGANYGYTF,TGTGCCTCCTCACAGGGTGCTAACTATGGCTACACCTTC
TRBV12-3/TRBV12-4,TRBJ1-6,NA,NA,CASLWGVNSPLHF,TGTGCCAGCTTATGGGGGGTGAATTCACCCCTCCACTTT
TRBV29-1,TRBJ2-5,NA,TRBD2,CSVVRAGGMEETQYF,TGCAGCGTGGTTCGGGCGGGAGGGATGGAGGAGACCCAGTACTTC
TRBV2,TRBJ2-5,NA,TRBD2,CASSVERGQETQYF,TGTGCCAGCAGTGTCGAGCGGGGGCAAGAGACCCAGTACTTC
TRBV6-5,TRBJ1-4,NA,NA,CASAPGTTNEKLFF,TGTGCCAGCGCCCCGGGGACAACTAATGAAAAACTGTTTTTT
TRBV7-2,TRBJ2-4,NA,NA,CASSEVDSIAKNIQYF,TGTGCCAGCAGCGAGGTGGACTCGATAGCCAAAAACATTCAGTACTTC
TRBV6-1,TRBJ2-2,few,TRBD1,CASSDGTGARKLFF,TGTGCCAGCAGTGACGGGACAGGGGCTAGGAAGCTGTTTTTT
TRBV7-2,TRBJ2-1,NA,NA,CASSHSGIYNEQFF,TGTGCCAGCAGTCATAGCGGAATTTACAATGAGCAGTTCTTC
TRBV7-9,TRBJ2-5,NA,TRBD1,CASSITGGVVETQYF,TGTGCCAGCAGCATAACAGGGGGCGTGGTGGAGACCCAGTACTTC
TRBV5-6,TRBJ2-7,NA,TRBD1,CASSLRDRGSEQYF,TGTGCCAGCAGCTTGAGAGACAGGGGTAGCGAGCAGTACTTC
TRBV4-1,TRBJ1-2,NA,NA,CASSQVNNYGYTF,TGCGCCAGCAGCCAAGTAAATAACTATGGCTACACCTTC
TRBV7-2,TRBJ2-7,NA,TRBD1,CASSSAPGQASYEQYF,TGTGCCAGCAGCTCCGCTCCGGGACAGGCTTCCTACGAGCAGTACTTC
TRBV19,TRBJ1-4,NA,NA,CASSTGGGTNEKLFF,TGTGCCAGTAGTACCGGCGGAGGGACTAATGAAAAACTGTTTTTT
TRBV7-3,TRBJ2-1,NA,TRBD2,CASSYQPGLATNEQFF,TGTGCCAGCAGCTACCAACCGGGACTAGCGACCAATGAGCAGTTCTTC
TRBV29-1,TRBJ2-1,NA,TRBD2,CSVTVLGLAGGGNEQFF,TGCAGCGTTACCGTCCTGGGACTAGCGGGAGGGGGGAATGAGCAGTTCTTC
TRBV7-2,TRBJ2-5,NA,NA,CASSLEAGRLGTQYF,TGTGCCAGCAGCTTAGAGGCGGGACGGCTTGGGACCCAGTACTTC
TRBV9,TRBJ2-1,NA,TRBD2,CASSVASGRPESSYNEQFF,TGTGCCAGCAGTGTTGCCAGCGGGAGGCCAGAGAGCTCCTACAATGAGCAGTTCTTC
TRBV7-8,TRBJ2-7,NA,NA,CASSLASVPEQYF,TGTGCCAGCAGCTTAGCGAGTGTTCCCGAGCAGTACTTC
TRBV27,TRBJ1-1,NA,NA,CASSLQGFLNTEAFF,TGTGCCAGCAGTTTGCAGGGCTTCTTGAACACTGAAGCTTTCTTT
TRBV28,TRBJ1-6,NA,TRBD1,CASSRQGLSPLHF,TGTGCCAGCAGCAGACAGGGATTATCACCCCTCCACTTT
TRBV6-6,TRBJ2-2,few,NA,CASKLSWSGELFF,TGTGCCAGCAAGCTCTCTTGGAGCGGGGAGCTGTTTTTT
TRBV10-3,TRBJ2-3,NA,NA,CAISESVGLPMGDTQYF,TGTGCCATCAGTGAGTCAGTAGGACTACCCATGGGGGATACGCAGTATTTT
TRBV19,TRBJ1-5,NA,TRBD1,CASSTDRAGQPQHF,TGTGCCAGTAGTACGGACAGGGCTGGTCAGCCCCAGCATTTT
TRBV29-1,TRBJ2-7,NA,TRBD1,CSVEEIQGSEQYF,TGCAGCGTTGAAGAAATACAGGGGAGCGAGCAGTACTTC